These 21 T cell receptor beta chains originate from one sample sequenced in a study of blood T cell repertoires in COVID-19. TCRdb's table, derived via immunoSEQ multiplex PCR, lists solely in-frame clones and lacks some. This sample has around 97,000 clones, with roughly 84% found just once. The source material was peripheral blood. These TCRs come from a human donor in a cohort sampled during active or convalescent COVID-19.

The chain links TRBV19 to TRBJ2-2; the match to TRBD2 covers 7 bases. Looked up from germline, CDR1 is LNHDA and CDR2 is SQIVND (reference sequence). Losses at the gene ends were 5 bases for V and 6 bases for J; bases not matched to a gene: 15. There are 17 residues in the CDR3. The DNA for the CDR3 is TGTGCCAGTAGTGTCCTAGCGGTTCGGGGAGGGTCCGGGGAGCTGTTTTTT. This gives the protein CASSVLAVRGGSGELFF.

The V gene is TRBV24-1, the J gene TRBJ2-3; the D is unclear. With 9 bases removed from V and 4 bases from J, the gap between germline ends came to 10 bases. Germline V gene lookup returns CDR1 KGHDR and CDR2 SFDVKD. The CDR3 is 12 amino acids. The CDR3 DNA is TGTGCCACCTCCTCGCGCTCAGATACGCAGTATTTT. It yields the protein CATSSRSDTQYF.

The V gene is TRBV7-9, the J gene TRBJ2-2, with D hard to call. CDR3 size: 13 residues. V lost 5 bases, J lost 7 bases, and 11 bases lay in between. The germline CDR1 and CDR2 sequences are SEHNR and FQNEAQ (reference sequence). In DNA form, the CDR3 reads TGTGCCAGCAGCCACTACTCTAGCGGGGAGCTGTTTTTT. Translation: CASSHYSSGELFF.

The chain carries TRBV27 and TRBJ1-2, with a possible D match to TRBD1 (6 bases). The CDR3 contains 13 residues. V lost 5 bases and J 5 bases, leaving 12 bases between the germline ends. Germline assignment: CDR1 MNHEY and CDR2 SMNVEV (reference sequence). Here the CDR3 reads CASSPGQLYGYTF. CDR3 DNA sequence: TGTGCCAGCAGTCCAGGACAGTTATATGGCTACACCTTC.

The genes are TRBV6-5 and TRBJ2-3, with unresolved D. The V gene lost 6 bases and the J gene lost 4 bases, with 14 bases spanning the gap. This CDR3 comprises 14 residues. Germline values: CDR1 MNHEY, CDR2 SVGAGI. CDR3 region: CASSPQQVADTQYF. CDR3 coding DNA: TGTGCCAGCAGCCCCCAACAAGTGGCAGATACGCAGTATTTT.

The rearrangement joins TRBV5-6 to TRBJ2-3; weak D call: TRBD1 (5 bases). With 0 bases removed from V and 3 bases from J, the gap between germline ends came to 11 bases. Germline CDR1 SGHDT, CDR2 YYEEEE. The CDR3 sequence is 15 residues long. In DNA, the CDR3 is TGTGCCAGCAGCTTGGGAGACAGAGCAACAGATACGCAGTATTTT. It codes for CASSLGDRATDTQYF.

The chain is built from TRBV9 and TRBJ2-1; 8 nucleotides agree with TRBD1. J lost 2 bases, V lost 3 bases, and 7 bases had no gene match. The CDR3 runs 16 residues. Germline loops: CDR1 SGDLS, CDR2 YYNGEE. The CDR3 DNA sequence: TGTGCCAGCAGCGGGAGGACAGGGTTGACCTACAATGAGCAGTTCTTC. It yields the protein CASSGRTGLTYNEQFF. Filled out from reference TRBV9 and TRBJ2-1, the complete variable domain reads DSGVTQTPKHLITATGQRVTLRCSPRSGDLSVYWYQQSLDQGLQFLIQYYNGEERAKGNILERFSAQQFPDLHSELNLSSLELGDSALYFCASSGRTGLTYNEQFFGPGTRLTVL.

A single count supports this clone. The chain uses TRBV7-9 and TRBJ1-3, with 8 bases aligning to TRBD1. The CDR3 is made up of 18 amino acids. The V gene's germline CDR1 is SEHNR and CDR2 FQNEAQ (reference sequence). With 7 bases clipped from V and 2 bases from J, the junction kept 16 bases outside the gene matches. The DNA of the CDR3 is TGTGCCAGCACCCCCCTAGGACAGGGACGACAGACTGGAAACACCATATATTTT. This codes for CASTPLGQGRQTGNTIYF.

This clone was detected only once. The genes are TRBV18 and TRBJ2-1, with a possible D match to TRBD2 (5 bases). Germline V gene data show CDR1 as KGHSH and CDR2 as LQKENI. CDR3 length equals 16 residues. The ends were cut back, 0 bases at V and 2 bases at J, with 11 bases in the middle. CDR3 sequence: CASSPPWRFTYNEQFF. CDR3 DNA: TGTGCCAGCTCACCACCCTGGAGGTTCACCTACAATGAGCAGTTCTTC.

This clone has a single count. An end of the junction differs from the germline gene, which may be a read error. The chain has TRBV7-7 and TRBJ2-1, with a possible D match to TRBD2 (6 bases). The CDR3 length is 15 residues. CDR1 is SSHAT, CDR2 FNYEAQ, per germline (reference sequence). The chain's CDR3 is CASSLTDGGYNEQFF. In DNA, the CDR3 is TGTGCTAGCAGCTTAACCGACGGGGGTTACAATGAGCAGTTCTTC.

The chain uses TRBV6-2 or TRBV6-3 and TRBJ2-2; D not certain. CDR3 length equals 16 residues. The V gene lost 0 bases and the J gene lost 2 bases, with 10 bases spanning the gap. In germline, CDR1 is MNHEY, CDR2 SVGEGT. The CDR3: CASSYSRVFNTGELFF. The CDR3 nucleotides are TGTGCCAGCAGTTACTCAAGAGTATTTAACACCGGGGAGCTGTTTTTT.

In regard to this clone: A junction boundary mismatches the germline segment, possibly from a read error. This chain links TRBV4-1 with TRBJ2-4; the D gene is possibly TRBD1 (6 bases). The CDR3 is 9 amino acids. Germline V gene sequence: CDR1 MGHRA, CDR2 YSYEKL. CDR3 DNA sequence: TGCGCCAGCTCCGACGAGGGGGACTTC. It yields the protein CASSDEGDF.

The chain's CDR3 is CASSPQGTLYGYTF. The CDR3 DNA is TGTGCCAGCAGCCCACAGGGGACTTTATATGGCTACACCTTC. This chain joins TRBV6-2 or TRBV6-3 and TRBJ1-2; 7 bases are shared with TRBD1. V shed 6 bases and J 5 bases; nucleotides not matched to a gene: 9. Looked up from germline, CDR1 is MNHEY and CDR2 is SVGEGT. The CDR3 extends over 14 amino acids.

On this clone: Other DNA sequences of this sample code for an identical CDR3. The CDR3 here is CASSLTRDTEAFF. DNA of the CDR3: TGTGCCAGCAGCTTAACCAGGGACACTGAAGCTTTCTTT. This rearrangement joins TRBV12-3 or TRBV12-4 to TRBJ1-1; TRBD1 is a possible D gene (5 bases). The germline V and J ends were trimmed by 6 bases and 3 bases, with 11 bases remaining between them. CDR3 length equals 13 residues.

The rearrangement uses TRBV30 and TRBJ2-7; 9 nucleotides line up with TRBD1. In germline, CDR1 is GTSNPN, CDR2 SVGIG (reference sequence). The CDR3 length is 15 residues. The V gene end was trimmed by 0 bases and the J gene end by 2 bases; junction bases not matched to a gene: 5. CDR3 residues: CAWSVGDRGTYEQYF. CDR3 coding DNA: TGTGCCTGGAGTGTCGGAGACAGGGGGACCTACGAGCAGTACTTC.

This chain links TRBV12-5 with TRBJ1-1, with D tentatively TRBD1 (6 bases). The CDR3 is made up of 16 amino acids. Germline lookup yields CDR1 LGHNT and CDR2 FRNRAP. V was trimmed by 5 bases and J by 1 base, leaving 17 bases between them. CDR3 in DNA: TGTGCTAGTGGTCCCCACGGGGGGGCTGCGAACACTGAAGCTTTCTTT. It is translated as CASGPHGGAANTEAFF. The whole variable domain, remainder taken from reference TRBV12-5 and TRBJ1-1, is DARVTQTPRHKVTEMGQEVTMRCQPILGHNTVFWYRQTMMQGLELLAYFRNRAPLDDSGMPKDRFSAEMPDATLATLKIQPSEPRDSAVYFCASGPHGGAANTEAFFGQGTRLTVV.

Only one count was recorded for this clone. The genes are TRBV30 and TRBJ1-1; TRBD1 might be the D (5 bases). CDR3 length: 14 amino acids. V lost 1 base, J lost 0 bases, and 9 bases lay in between. CDR1 and CDR2 from the germline V gene are GTSNPN and SVGIG (reference sequence). CDR3 bases: TGTGCCTGGAGTGGTGCGGGGGTGAACACTGAAGCTTTCTTT. Translating it yields CAWSGAGVNTEAFF.

The chain combines TRBV6-2 or TRBV6-3 with TRBJ1-6, with unresolved D. Trimming took 5 bases from V and 0 from J, leaving 14 bases between them. This CDR3 is 17 amino acids long. Germline-derived CDR1 and CDR2 are MNHEY and SVGEGT. The DNA of the CDR3 is TGTGCCAGCAGTCCCAGAGGGCGAAGCTCCTATAATTCACCCCTCCACTTT. Encoded protein: CASSPRGRSSYNSPLHF.

Note on this clone: It may be a read error: a sequence one base away is much more abundant. The gene calls are TRBV5-4 and TRBJ2-7, with D tentatively TRBD2 (6 bases). In germline, CDR1 is SGHNT, CDR2 YYREEE (reference sequence). Trimming took off 4 bases at V and 2 bases at J, with 7 bases between the two ends. The CDR3 is 12 residues long. The CDR3 nucleotides read TGTGCCAGCAGCCGGGGGACCTACGAGCAGTACTTC. Amino acids: CASSRGTYEQYF. Variable domain in full (rest from reference TRBV5-4 and TRBJ2-7): ETGVTQSPTHLIKTRGQQVTLRCSSQSGHNTVSWYQQALGQGPQFIFQYYREEENGRGNFPPRFSGLQFPNYSSELNVNALELDDSALYLCASSRGTYEQYFGPGTRLTVT.

A single count supports this clone. The chain has TRBV29-1 and TRBJ1-6; D is perhaps TRBD1 (6 bases). The germline CDR1 and CDR2 sequences are SQVTM and ANQGSEA. V gave up 4 bases and J gave up 8 bases, with 15 bases separating them. There are 14 residues in the CDR3. The DNA of the CDR3 is TGCAGCGTTGGGCAGGGGTTTAGGGATTCACCCCTCCACTTT. It codes for CSVGQGFRDSPLHF.

The rearrangement joins TRBV6-2 or TRBV6-3 to TRBJ1-5, with D hard to call. V lost 4 bases, J lost 0 bases, and 7 bases lay in between. The length of the CDR3 is 14 residues. Looked up from germline, CDR1 is MNHEY and CDR2 is SVGEGT. The CDR3 DNA reads TGTGCCAGCAGTTCGTCACATAGCAATCAGCCCCAGCATTTT. It translates to CASSSSHSNQPQHF.